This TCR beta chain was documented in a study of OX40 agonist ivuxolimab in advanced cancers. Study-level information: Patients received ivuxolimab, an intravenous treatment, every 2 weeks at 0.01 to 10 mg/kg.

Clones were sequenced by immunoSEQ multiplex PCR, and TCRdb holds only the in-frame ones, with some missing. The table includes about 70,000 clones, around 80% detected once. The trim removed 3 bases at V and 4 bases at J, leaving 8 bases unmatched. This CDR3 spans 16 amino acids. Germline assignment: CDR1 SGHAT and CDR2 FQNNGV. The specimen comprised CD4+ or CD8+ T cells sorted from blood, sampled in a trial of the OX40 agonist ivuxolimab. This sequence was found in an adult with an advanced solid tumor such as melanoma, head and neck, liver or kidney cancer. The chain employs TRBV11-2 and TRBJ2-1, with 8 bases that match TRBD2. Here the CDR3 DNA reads TGTGCCAGCAGCTTCAGACTAGCGCGATTATACAATGAGCAGTTCTTC. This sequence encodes CASSFRLARLYNEQFF.